This entry lists 9 T cell receptor beta chains sequenced from one sample in a study of T cells in localized non-small cell lung cancer. TCRdb keeps only in-frame clones here, not all; method: immunoSEQ multiplex PCR. The table lists 70,000 or so clones, less than 85% of them singletons. The sequences come from peripheral blood, collected before any cancer treatment. All receptors derive from a female donor over 55 with stage I lung adenocarcinoma.

This chain connects TRBV7-3 to TRBJ2-1, with 10 bases identical to TRBD2. The CDR3 is 15 amino acids. Germline CDR1 reads SGHTA; CDR2 reads FQGTGA. Trimming took 1 base from V and 7 from J; bases not matched to a gene: 4. In DNA, the CDR3 is TGTGCCAGCAGCTTAATCCTAGCGGGGGCTAATGAGCAGTTCTTC. Amino acid sequence: CASSLILAGANEQFF.

This sequence joins TRBV29-1 and TRBJ1-5, with 7 positions matching TRBD1. Germline V lookup: CDR1 SQVTM, CDR2 ANQGSEA. The CDR3 runs to 13 residues. In DNA, the CDR3 is TGCAGGGGGAAGGGACAGATCAATCAGCCCCAGCATTTT. Residues: CRGKGQINQPQHF.

The chain has TRBV18 and TRBJ2-3, with a possible D match to TRBD2 (5 bases). This CDR3 contains 13 residues. The germline V gene has CDR1 KGHSH and CDR2 LQKENI. V dropped 4 bases and J dropped 6 bases, with 11 bases sitting between them. The CDR3: CASSLGGTDTQYF. CDR3 DNA: TGTGCCAGCTCACTTGGAGGAACGGATACGCAGTATTTT.

The sample holds a few counts of this clone. This sequence joins TRBV15 and TRBJ1-2; weak D call: TRBD1 (5 bases). This CDR3 comprises 15 residues. Deletions cut 0 bases from V and 7 bases from J, with 15 bases between. Germline V gene sequence: CDR1 LNHNV, CDR2 YYDKDF (reference sequence). The CDR3 nucleotides are TGTGCCACCAGCAGAGATCAAGGGGTCGAAGCTGGCTACACCTTC. Residues: CATSRDQGVEAGYTF.

This clone has just a few counts. The chain employs TRBV7-6 and TRBJ1-1; possible D gene TRBD1, 5 bases. Germline V lookup: CDR1 SGHVS, CDR2 FNYEAQ. CDR3 length: 14 amino acids. Trimming took 3 bases from V and 1 from J, leaving 9 bases between them. CDR3 sequence: CASSLRQRNTEAFF. Here the CDR3 DNA reads TGTGCCAGCAGCTTGAGACAGAGGAACACTGAAGCTTTCTTT.

V gene TRBV5-8 combines with J gene TRBJ2-4; 7 bases are shared with TRBD2. Germline V gene lookup returns CDR1 SGHTS and CDR2 YDEGEE. The CDR3 runs 16 residues. Trimming cost V 4 bases and J 0 bases; bases outside gene matches: 7. In nucleotides, the CDR3 is TGTGCCAGCAGCCAAGCGGGGTTCCTAGCCAAAAACATTCAGTACTTC. Its translation is CASSQAGFLAKNIQYF.

As concerns this clone: The junction does not match germline at one end; this may be a read error. The rearrangement uses TRBV4-2 and TRBJ1-4, with D possibly being TRBD1 (5 bases). This CDR3 comprises 15 residues. The germline CDR1 and CDR2 sequences are LGHNA and YNFKEQ. The CDR3 is CASTQGSGPNEKLFF. The CDR3 bases are TGTGCCAGCACCCAAGGCTCGGGGCCAAATGAAAAACTGTTTTTT.

This chain links TRBV28 with TRBJ1-4, with D perhaps matching TRBD1 (5 bases). This CDR3 has 15 amino acids. V shed 7 bases and J shed 8 bases, with 20 bases lying between them. Germline V gives CDR1 MDHEN, CDR2 SYDVKM. CDR3 in amino acids: CASTLMGQGGEKLFF. CDR3 sequence (DNA): TGTGCCAGCACCCTTATGGGGCAGGGAGGGGAAAAACTGTTTTTT.

V is TRBV10-2 and J is TRBJ1-2; TRBD1 is a possible D gene (6 bases). V was trimmed by 8 bases and J by 5 bases, leaving 18 bases between them. CDR3 length equals 14 residues. Germline CDR1 WSHSY, CDR2 SAAADI. The CDR3, as DNA: TGCGCCAGCGCAGACAGGCCTCAAAGTTATGGCTACACCTTC. This encodes CASADRPQSYGYTF.